The rows below give T cell receptor beta chains drawn from one sample of a study of cytomegalovirus exposure and HLA in healthy donors. Profiling relied on immunoSEQ multiplex PCR, and the TCRdb table lists in-frame clones only, not all of them. The data contain about 160,000 clones, 86% of them seen just once; the ten biggest clones take up 4.5% to 7%. Sequencing was carried out using PBMCs. These receptors were taken from a woman in her twenties or thirties in good health and CMV-seronegative. CDR3s leave out the opening cysteine and the closing phenylalanine or tryptophan. The D gene is left open where the match is weak.

D gene,J gene,V gene,CDR3 protein
TRBD1,TRBJ1-5,TRBV19,ASSMGQGLLQPQH
NA,TRBJ2-2,TRBV2,ASSVDAGELF
NA,TRBJ2-1,TRBV4-1,ASSQDSRREF
TRBD1,TRBJ1-2,TRBV6-5,ASRQGDYGYT
NA,TRBJ1-2,TRBV9,ASSRQGFANYGYT
NA,TRBJ2-3,TRBV5-4,ASSLVAGPSDTQY
NA,TRBJ2-5,TRBV10-1,ARRLGETQY
NA,TRBJ2-5,TRBV4-1,ASSPPHGPDQY
NA,TRBJ2-1,TRBV29-1,SVQDSYPTDEQF
NA,TRBJ1-1,TRBV16,ASSQGGSRTEAF
TRBD2,TRBJ2-7,TRBV5-4,ASSPEPLASSYEQY
TRBD1,TRBJ2-7,TRBV23-1,ASTRTGTGAIEQY
TRBD2,TRBJ2-2,TRBV7-6,ASRQSGGWHIGELF
NA,TRBJ2-3,TRBV4-3,ASSPTGGDGPDTQY
NA,TRBJ2-7,TRBV27,ASSPVMRDIAYEQY
NA,TRBJ2-1,TRBV14,ASSQEEGTEQF
NA,TRBJ2-1,TRBV19,ASSTSGTAYNEQF
NA,TRBJ2-7,TRBV7-2,ASSLVTGRGQY
TRBD2,TRBJ2-3,TRBV5-1,ASSFGGRSTDTQY
TRBD2,TRBJ2-5,TRBV18,ASSPGRLAGGETQY
NA,TRBJ1-2,TRBV5-1,ASSFGSSNGYT
NA,TRBJ2-1,TRBV7-3,ASSQVGEYNEQF
NA,TRBJ2-7,TRBV30,AWISPNTYEQY
NA,TRBJ1-4,TRBV5-6,ASSLAQEGTNEKLF
NA,TRBJ1-5,TRBV7-2,ASSLHLKNNQPQH
TRBD2,TRBJ2-7,TRBV9,ASSDGGSYEQY
NA,TRBJ1-1,TRBV29-1,SVDPESEAF
NA,TRBJ2-7,TRBV9,ASSPPSYEQY
NA,TRBJ2-5,TRBV11-2,ASSSTQGGKTQY
NA,TRBJ1-5,TRBV28,ASSLGEVPQPQH
NA,TRBJ2-7,TRBV28,ASSRAGEQY
NA,TRBJ2-7,TRBV13,ASSLGRRPYEQY
NA,TRBJ2-5,TRBV6-1,ASTTQETQY
NA,TRBJ1-2,TRBV18,ASSPLGTKLSGGYT
NA,TRBJ2-1,TRBV5-6,ASSPSWVRKQF
TRBD2,TRBJ2-2,TRBV27,ASSLGLAGVGELF
NA,TRBJ1-2,TRBV9,ASSVDLGDGNYGYT
TRBD1,TRBJ2-3,TRBV29-1,SVEGTYRGTSTDTQY
TRBD1,TRBJ2-1,TRBV10-3,AISGQGSSSYNEQF
TRBD1,TRBJ2-1,TRBV4-1,ASSRGQGGHNEQF
NA,TRBJ2-7,TRBV7-9,ASSGNRDAKDYEQY
NA,TRBJ2-7,TRBV19,ASSRYMGAYEQY
NA,TRBJ2-7,TRBV7-2,ASSLGPGGSRNEQY
NA,TRBJ1-2,TRBV10-3,AISESRGGYGYT
TRBD2,TRBJ2-2,TRBV11-2,ASSLVAGGRAGELF
NA,TRBJ2-1,TRBV6-4,ASSSQGGNEQF
TRBD1,TRBJ1-3,TRBV7-8,ASSHRTGTVSGNTIY
TRBD1,TRBJ1-6,TRBV18,ASSRQGPDNSPLH
NA,TRBJ1-6,TRBV7-3,ASSLRAGSSYNSPLH
NA,TRBJ2-1,TRBV9,ASSGRTASSYNEQF